The sequence of this TCR beta chain was determined in a study of T cell repertoires in cytomegalovirus infection. Study-level background: Recently identified HLA-C-restricted and well-studied HLA-B-restricted CMV epitopes were used. It was the public TCR beta signatures that indicated both CMV infection and matching HLA type. General study results and limits: Predominance within the ex vivo response was attributable to HLA-C-restricted CMV-specific TCR beta clonotypes.

TCRdb reprocessed the reads with MiXCR, giving one entry per CDR3 protein. Among 140,000 to 150,000 distinct CDR3 sequences listed, 32% were seen once. As concerns this clonotype: The antigen is undetermined.

The CDR3 is 16 residues long. The germline CDR1 and CDR2 sequences are SEHNR and FQNEAQ (reference sequence). J lost 5 bases, V lost 5 bases, and 10 bases had no gene match. The rearrangement uses TRBV7-9 and TRBJ2-3, with TRBD1 matching 10 bases. This clonotype was sampled from a human donor in good health (CMV status not recorded). Some clones in this sample may be carry-over from other donors' samples. The specimen was CD8+ T cells from cultured PBMCs, collected from culture after CMV antigen stimulation. The CDR3 here is CASSTTGTGVEDTQYF. The CDR3 DNA follows: TGTGCCAGCAGCACGACCGGGACAGGGGTGGAAGATACGCAGTATTTT.